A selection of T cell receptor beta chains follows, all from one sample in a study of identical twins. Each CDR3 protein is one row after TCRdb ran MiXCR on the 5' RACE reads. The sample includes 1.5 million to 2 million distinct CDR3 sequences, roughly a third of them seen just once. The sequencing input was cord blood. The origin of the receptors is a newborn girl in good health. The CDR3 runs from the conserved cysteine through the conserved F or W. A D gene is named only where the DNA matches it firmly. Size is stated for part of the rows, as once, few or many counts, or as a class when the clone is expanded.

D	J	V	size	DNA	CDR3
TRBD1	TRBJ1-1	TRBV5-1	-	TGCGCCAGCAGCTCCTATGCAGGGGGCACTGAAGCTTTCTTT	CASSSYAGGTEAFF
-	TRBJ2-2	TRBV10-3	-	TGTGCCATCAGTGATGGCGGTCCCGCTCCCGGGGAGCTGTTTTTT	CAISDGGPAPGELFF
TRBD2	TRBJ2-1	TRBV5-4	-	TGTGCCAGCAGCTTGGGACCCCAACGATATTTAGCGGGAGATAACAATGAGCAGTTCTTC	CASSLGPQRYLAGDNNEQFF
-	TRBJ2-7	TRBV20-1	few	TGCAGTGCTCGCCTTAGGGGGCAGGGGGGGACCTACGAGCAGTACTTC	CSARLRGQGGTYEQYF
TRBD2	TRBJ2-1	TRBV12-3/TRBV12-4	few	TGTGCCAGCAGTTCGGGACTAGTCGCAAATGAGCAGTTCTTC	CASSSGLVANEQFF
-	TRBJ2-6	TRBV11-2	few	TGTGCCAGCAGCTTAGTTGTACGAAGCTCTGGGGCCAACGTCCTGACTTTC	CASSLVVRSSGANVLTF
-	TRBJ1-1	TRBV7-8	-	TGTGCCAGCAGCCCGACTACTGAGGGCACTGAAGCTTTCTTT	CASSPTTEGTEAFF
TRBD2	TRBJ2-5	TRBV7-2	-	TGTGCCAGCAGCTTTGGGACTAGCGGGAGGGCCCTCCAAGAGACCCAGTACTTC	CASSFGTSGRALQETQYF
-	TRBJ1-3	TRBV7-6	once	TGTGCCAGCAGCTTATCAGGGCCAAACACCATATATTTT	CASSLSGPNTIYF
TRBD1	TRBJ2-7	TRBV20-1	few	TGCAGTGCGCACGAACCGGGACAGGGAGTAGCGGTTTCCTACGAGCAGTACTTC	CSAHEPGQGVAVSYEQYF
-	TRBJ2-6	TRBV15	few	TGTGCCACCAGCAGAGGGGTCGACTCTGGGGCCAACGTCCTGACTTTC	CATSRGVDSGANVLTF
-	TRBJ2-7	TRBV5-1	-	TGCGCCAGCAGACCAATACTAGTAGCGTCCTACGAGCAGTACTTC	CASRPILVASYEQYF
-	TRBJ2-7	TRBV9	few	TGTGCCAGCAGCGTAGGGGGCGTACTCTACGAGCAGTACTTC	CASSVGGVLYEQYF
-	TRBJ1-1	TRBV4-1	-	TGCGCCAGCAGTCCGCAGGGTCACAAAACGAACACTGAAGCTTTCTTT	CASSPQGHKTNTEAFF
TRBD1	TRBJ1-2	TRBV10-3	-	TGTGCCATCAGTGGGACCTCGACAGGGCCCTATGACTACACCTTC	CAISGTSTGPYDYTF
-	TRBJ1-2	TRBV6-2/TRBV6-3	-	TGTGCCAGCGCAGGGGCGACCTTCTATGGCTACACCTTC	CASAGATFYGYTF
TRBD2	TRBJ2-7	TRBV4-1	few	TGCGCCAGCAGCCAAGAGGGACTAGCGCTTTCCTACGAGCAGTACTTC	CASSQEGLALSYEQYF
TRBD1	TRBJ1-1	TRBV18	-	TGTGCCAGCTCTCCGAACAGGGGGCAGACTGAAGCTTTCTTT	CASSPNRGQTEAFF
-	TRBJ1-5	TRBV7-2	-	TGTGCCAGCAGCATATTCAATCAGCCCCAGCATTTT	CASSIFNQPQHF
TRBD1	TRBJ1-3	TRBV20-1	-	TGCAGTGCTAGAGCAGGACAGGATCTCCTCTCTGGAAACACCATATATTTT	CSARAGQDLLSGNTIYF
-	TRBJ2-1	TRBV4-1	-	TGCGCCAGCAGCCAAAGACTAACCCAAAGCTCCTACAATGAGCAGTTCTTC	CASSQRLTQSSYNEQFF
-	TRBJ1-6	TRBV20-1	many	TGCAGTGCCCGGGGGCTAAATTCACCCCTCCACTTT	CSARGLNSPLHF
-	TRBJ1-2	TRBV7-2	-	TGTGCCAGCAGCAAAGCGGGGGGGGGCTACACCTTC	CASSKAGGGYTF
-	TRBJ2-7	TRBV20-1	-	TGCAGTGCTAGAGACGTAGGGGGCGGGGGGAACGAGCAGTACTTC	CSARDVGGGGNEQYF
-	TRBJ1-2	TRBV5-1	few	TGCGCCAGCAGCTTAGGGGGGCATGGTTATGGCTACACCTTC	CASSLGGHGYGYTF
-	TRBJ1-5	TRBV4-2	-	TGTGCCAGCAGCCAAAGGCCAGGGCGCAATCAGCCCCAGCATTTT	CASSQRPGRNQPQHF
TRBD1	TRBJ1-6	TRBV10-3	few	TGTGCCATCAGTGGGGAGCCCCAGGGGGCCTATAATTCACCCCTCCACTTT	CAISGEPQGAYNSPLHF
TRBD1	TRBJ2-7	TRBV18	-	TGTGCCAGCTCATCCGATGGACAGGTCAGGCTCTACGAGCAGTACTTC	CASSSDGQVRLYEQYF
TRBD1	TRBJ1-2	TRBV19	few	TGTGCCAGTGGATACGACAGGGATTATAGCTACACCTTC	CASGYDRDYSYTF
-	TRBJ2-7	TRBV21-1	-	TGTGCCAGCAGCGGGGGACCTGGGGTATACGAGCAGTACTTC	CASSGGPGVYEQYF
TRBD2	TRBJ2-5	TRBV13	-	TGTGCCAGCAGCCTCACCCCTATACTAGCGCATGAGCAGTACTTC	CASSLTPILAHEQYF
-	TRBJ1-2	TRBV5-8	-	TGTGCCAGCAGATACCCGGAGCACTATGGCTACACCTTC	CASRYPEHYGYTF
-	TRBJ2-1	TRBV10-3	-	TGTGCCATCAGTGAGTCTGCCAAGCCCAGCCATGAGCAGTTCTTC	CAISESAKPSHEQFF
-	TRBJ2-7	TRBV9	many	TGTGCCAGCAGCGTAGGGGACTTTACCTACGAGCAGTACTTC	CASSVGDFTYEQYF
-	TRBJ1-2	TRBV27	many	TGTGCCAGCAGACACAGGGTTCAGGCGTCCTATGGCTACACCTTC	CASRHRVQASYGYTF
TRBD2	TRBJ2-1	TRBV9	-	TGTGCCAGCAGCCCCCCCGAGCGGGGGGATTACAATGAGCAGTTCTTC	CASSPPERGDYNEQFF
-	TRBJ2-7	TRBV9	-	TGTGCCAGCAGCCCTATGCCGGGACATTACAGCTCCTACGAGCAGTACTTC	CASSPMPGHYSSYEQYF
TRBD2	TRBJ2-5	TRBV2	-	TGTGCCAGCAGTGGAGGGGGGACTAGCAGAAACAATGAGCAGTACTTC	CASSGGGTSRNNEQYF
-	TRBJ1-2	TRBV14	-	TGTGCCAGCTCATTGGACATCTTCACCGGTGGCTACACCTTC	CASSLDIFTGGYTF
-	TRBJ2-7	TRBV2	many	TGTGCCAGCAGCGACGGCTACGAGCAGTACTTC	CASSDGYEQYF
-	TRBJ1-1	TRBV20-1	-	TGCAGTGAGTCGGGTAACACTGAAGCTTTCTTT	CSESGNTEAFF
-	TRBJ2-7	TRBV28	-	TGTGCCAGCAGGTACAGGAAAGGGGCCTACGAGCAGTACTTC	CASRYRKGAYEQYF
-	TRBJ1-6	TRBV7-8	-	TGTGCCAGCAGCTTAGGGGGATTGAGATTCCCCCTCCACTTT	CASSLGGLRFPLHF
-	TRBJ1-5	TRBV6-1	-	TGTGCCAGCAGTGCAAGCGGTCAGCCCCAGCATTTT	CASSASGQPQHF
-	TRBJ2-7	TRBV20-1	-	TGCAGTGCTAGAGACGTCAGGGTCAAGTCCTACGAGCAGTACTTC	CSARDVRVKSYEQYF
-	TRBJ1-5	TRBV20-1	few	TGCAGTGCTAGAGATAAACAGGGCAATCAGCCCCAGCATTTT	CSARDKQGNQPQHF
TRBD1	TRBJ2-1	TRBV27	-	TGTGCCAGCAGTCACGACAGGGGGCCCTACAATGAGCAGTTCTTC	CASSHDRGPYNEQFF
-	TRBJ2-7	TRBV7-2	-	TGTGCCAGCAGCTTAGCGGCTACCCGAGACAATGAGCAGTACTTC	CASSLAATRDNEQYF
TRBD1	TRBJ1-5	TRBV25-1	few	TGTGCCAGCAGTGACCACCGGGACAGGGATAGCAATCAGCCCCAGCATTTT	CASSDHRDRDSNQPQHF
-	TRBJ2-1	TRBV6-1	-	TGTGCCAGCAGTGGACACCGCCAAGAGACCCAGTTCTTC	CASSGHRQETQFF
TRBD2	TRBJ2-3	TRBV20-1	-	TGCAGTGCTACCGGGACTAGCGGGGCTTTAGATACGCAGTATTTT	CSATGTSGALDTQYF
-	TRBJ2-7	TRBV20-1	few	TGCAGTGCTAGGGAGGCAGGCTACGAGCAGTACTTC	CSAREAGYEQYF
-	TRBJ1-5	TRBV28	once	TGTGCCAGCAAGTTAGGGGGAAGTAGCAATCAGCCCCAGCATTTT	CASKLGGSSNQPQHF
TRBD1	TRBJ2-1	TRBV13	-	TGTGCCAGCAGCTTGACAGGGACCTACAATGAGCGGTTCTTC	CASSLTGTYNERFF
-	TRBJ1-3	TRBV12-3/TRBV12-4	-	TGTGCCAGCAGTTCGACAGGCGTCTCTGGAAACACCATATATTTT	CASSSTGVSGNTIYF
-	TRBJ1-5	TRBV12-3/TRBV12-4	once	TGTGCCAGCAGTTTTGATTCGTATCAGCATTTT	CASSFDSYQHF
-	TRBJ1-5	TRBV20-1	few	TGCAGTGCTAGAGACCCTACGAGGCTGAGCAATCAGCCCCAGCATTTT	CSARDPTRLSNQPQHF